This T cell receptor beta chain was obtained from a study of T-cell reconstitution after alpha-beta-depleted transplantation in children. General study results and limits: Approximately two months post-transplant, alpha-beta T cells reportedly originated from several hundred expanded graft clones. The origin of high day-60 TCRbeta diversity in some patients lay in surviving recipient T cells and thymic progenitors. T-cell counts and diversity at one year following transplant were attributed mainly to newly produced T cells.

This clonotype was observed a single time. Its antigen is as yet unknown. Preparation of the TCRbeta library involved a method that used unique molecular identifiers. TCRdb analysed the PCR reads with MiXCR anew, one entry per CDR3 protein. The data hold approximately 82,000 distinct CDR3 sequences, with roughly a sixth observed a single time. Germline CDR1 SGHDT, CDR2 YYEEEE. CDR3 length: 14 amino acids. V lost 3 bases and J lost 4; bases outside the gene matches: 3. The sample was PBMCs, mostly from graft donor cells, taken 180 days after TCRalphabeta/CD19-depleted stem cell transplant. The chain employs TRBV5-6 and TRBJ2-2, with 7 bases lining up with TRBD2. This TCR was recovered from a male patient aged 2 to 10 who had a stem cell transplant for acute lymphoblastic leukemia, so the T cells may come from the graft donor. In nucleotides, the CDR3 is TGTGCCAGCAGCTGGGAGGGATTCACCGGGGAGCTGTTTTTT. Amino acids: CASSWEGFTGELFF.